This TCR beta chain was obtained from a study of cytomegalovirus exposure and HLA in healthy donors. There are 16 residues in the CDR3. Germline CDR1 and CDR2: MNHEY and SMNVEV (reference sequence). PCR primers comprised 60 Vbeta and 13 Jbeta primers. This table comes from immunoSEQ multiplex PCR, and its TCRdb copy is limited to in-frame clones, with some not included. In the table there are 95,000 to 150,000 clones, around 73% of which are singletons. As concerns this clone: At one of its ends the junction is not consistent with the germline gene, which may arise from a read error.

Material: PBMCs. The receptor comes from a man between 25 and 39 years old in good health and CMV-seropositive. The V gene is TRBV27, the J gene TRBJ2-2; TRBD1 matches at 9 bases. The CDR3 DNA sequence: TGTGCCAGCAGTTTCAGCGGGACAGGGAACGCCGGGGAGCTGTTTTTT. It yields the protein CASSFSGTGNAGELFF.